One and the same sample provided the 29 T cell receptor beta chains below, sequenced in a study of beta chain features in type 1 diabetes. Expressed TCRB transcripts got sequenced, as all isolated RNA was reverse transcribed. Clones were read by immunoSEQ multiplex PCR, and TCRdb kept only the in-frame ones, dropping some. The sample has fewer than 650,000 clones; less than 20% are singletons. The sequencing input was naive CD4+ T cells from blood. The receptors come from a man aged 18 to 30 in good health.

V is TRBV7-9 and J is TRBJ1-1; TRBD1 matches at 7 bases. Germline CDR1 SEHNR, CDR2 FQNEAQ (reference sequence). The length of the CDR3 is 16 residues. The V gene end was trimmed by 8 bases and the J gene end by 1 base; junction bases not matched to a gene: 13. The CDR3 spells CASGGPGTEANTEAFF. Written as DNA, the CDR3 is TGTGCCAGCGGAGGACCCGGGACAGAGGCGAACACTGAAGCTTTCTTT.

V is TRBV28 and J is TRBJ1-2; 8 nucleotides match TRBD1. Per the germline V gene, CDR1 is MDHEN and CDR2 is SYDVKM. The CDR3 extends over 15 amino acids. V lost 5 bases, J lost 5 bases, and 10 bases stayed unmatched. The CDR3 nucleotides are TGTGCCAGCAGTCAAGGACAGGGTAGGGATTATGGCTACACCTTC. As protein: CASSQGQGRDYGYTF.

This chain uses TRBV18 with TRBJ2-1, with a possible D match to TRBD2 (7 bases). V dropped 1 base and J dropped 5 bases, with 9 bases sitting between them. The CDR3 runs to 14 residues. Looked up from germline, CDR1 is KGHSH and CDR2 is LQKENI. CDR3 coding DNA: TGTGCCAGCTCACCACAGGGGGGGAACAATGAGCAGTTCTTC. Protein sequence: CASSPQGGNNEQFF.

This clone occurred a few times. J is TRBJ2-2 and V is TRBV11-3; tentatively, D is TRBD2 (6 bases). Germline lookup yields CDR1 SGHNT and CDR2 YENEEA. CDR3 size: 18 residues. V lost 5 bases and J lost 0, with 19 bases in between. The CDR3 region is CASSLRPISGPNTGELFF. CDR3 nucleotides: TGTGCCAGCAGCCTTCGACCAATTAGCGGTCCGAACACCGGGGAGCTGTTTTTT.

This chain connects TRBV19 to TRBJ2-5, with D possibly called TRBD1 or TRBD2 (6 bases each). Trimming left V 5 bases short and J 4 bases short, with 20 bases between. CDR3 size: 16 residues. Per germline, CDR1 LNHDA and CDR2 SQIVND (reference sequence). CDR3: CASSFSQGRMLETQYF. CDR3 bases: TGTGCCAGTAGTTTTAGCCAGGGGAGGATGTTAGAGACCCAGTACTTC.

The gene calls are TRBV27 and TRBJ1-2; a weak D match, TRBD1 (5 bases). Germline-derived CDR1 and CDR2 are MNHEY and SMNVEV (reference sequence). The CDR3 runs to 17 residues. V was cut by 3 bases and J by 0 bases, with 17 bases left in between. The CDR3 loop is CASSFYRAGQSNYGYTF. DNA of the CDR3: TGTGCCAGCAGTTTCTATCGGGCAGGACAATCTAACTATGGCTACACCTTC.

The chain joins TRBV6-1 to TRBJ1-5, with 7 bases matching TRBD1. Trimming at V came to 2 bases and at J to 7 bases, leaving 2 bases not matched to a gene. This CDR3 is 13 amino acids long. Per germline, CDR1 MNHNS and CDR2 SASEGT. CDR3 amino acids: CASSETGEQPQHF. The CDR3, as DNA: TGTGCCAGCAGTGAAACAGGGGAGCAGCCCCAGCATTTT.

The CDR3 reads CASSSYRDTEAFF. DNA for the CDR3: TGTGCCAGCTCAAGTTACAGAGACACTGAAGCTTTCTTT. This chain uses TRBV18 with TRBJ1-1; D is undetermined. The CDR3 is made up of 13 amino acids. Germline lookup yields CDR1 KGHSH and CDR2 LQKENI. V lost 5 bases, J lost 3 bases, and 10 bases lay in between.

V is TRBV27 and J is TRBJ1-5; a weak D match, TRBD1 (5 bases). The CDR3 runs 17 residues. Germline CDR1 and CDR2: MNHEY and SMNVEV (reference sequence). Trimming removed 5 bases at V and 7 bases at J, with 24 bases between. The CDR3 DNA reads as TGTGCCAGCAGTCTAGCTCATCAGGGAGGGAGTAACCAGCCCCAGCATTTT. It yields the protein CASSLAHQGGSNQPQHF.

This clone was picked up a small number of times. The rearrangement uses TRBV7-9 and TRBJ2-7; D remains ambiguous. The V end was cut by 5 bases, the J end by 5 bases, with 16 bases between. Looked up from germline, CDR1 is SEHNR and CDR2 is FQNEAQ (reference sequence). The CDR3 consists of 14 residues. CDR3 sequence reads: CASSRPDMNHEQYF. CDR3 DNA sequence: TGTGCCAGCAGCCGACCTGACATGAATCACGAGCAGTACTTC.

This clone was observed a few times. The rearrangement links TRBV7-9 to TRBJ2-7, with 7 bases aligning to TRBD2. The germline V gene encodes CDR1 SEHNR and CDR2 FQNEAQ (reference sequence). J lost 3 bases, V lost 10 bases, and 9 bases had no gene match. This CDR3 is built from 13 residues. The CDR3 nucleotides are TGTGCCACCTCGATAGCGGGCTACTACGAGCAGTACTTC. Translating gives CATSIAGYYEQYF.

V and J are TRBV7-2 and TRBJ2-3; possible D gene TRBD2, 5 bases. This CDR3 is 15 amino acids long. Trimming stripped 2 bases from V and 0 bases from J, with 9 bases between. The germline CDR1 and CDR2 sequences are SGHTA and FQGNSA. CDR3 nucleotides: TGTGCCAGCAGCTTAAAAGCGGCGAGCACAGATACGCAGTATTTT. It specifies CASSLKAASTDTQYF.

V gene TRBV20-1 combines with J gene TRBJ2-7; no clear D. The germline V gene encodes CDR1 DFQATT and CDR2 SNEGSKA (reference sequence). This CDR3 is 10 amino acids long. The V end was cut by 0 bases, the J end by 9 bases, with 6 bases between. CDR3 sequence (DNA): TGCAGTGCTAGAGAACGGGTGCAGTACTTC. Translation gives CSARERVQYF.

A few counts support this clone. The chain recombines TRBV21-1 with TRBJ2-3; the D call TRBD2 from the table was never checked on the DNA. TRBV21-1 constitutes a pseudogene. This CDR3 region has 14 residues. CDR3 coding DNA: TGTGCCAGCAGCAAAGATTTGCTAGCCCGTACGCAGTATTTT. This sequence encodes CASSKDLLARTQYF.

In this sample, this clone turned up a few times. Other DNA variants within this sample encode the same CDR3. The chain is built from TRBV7-2 and TRBJ2-6; TRBD1 or TRBD2 may be the D gene (5 bases each). Germline CDR1 is SGHTA and CDR2 is FQGNSA. CDR3 length equals 15 residues. V lost 3 bases and J 2 bases, leaving 8 bases between the germline ends. The DNA for the CDR3 is TGTGCCAGCAGCTTCCGGGGACCTGGGGCCAACGTCCTGACTTTC. Residues: CASSFRGPGANVLTF. Based on the CDR3 plus reference TRBV7-2 and TRBJ2-6, the full variable domain is GAGVSQSPSNKVTEKGKDVELRCDPISGHTALYWYRQSLGQGLEFLIYFQGNSAPDKSGLPSDRFSAERTGGSVSTLTIQRTQQEDSAVYLCASSFRGPGANVLTFGAGSRLTVL.

This clone came up a few times. The rearrangement joins TRBV6-5 to TRBJ1-4, with 7 nucleotides matching TRBD1. Germline CDR1 is MNHEY and CDR2 is SVGAGI. This CDR3 spans 14 amino acids. V lost 5 bases, J lost 7 bases, and 7 bases stayed unmatched. Here the CDR3 reads CASSEDRWGEKLFF. The CDR3 DNA reads TGTGCCAGCAGTGAGGACAGGTGGGGTGAAAAACTGTTTTTT.

This clone was counted only a few times. This specimen includes other DNA sequences encoding the same CDR3. The chain recombines TRBV15 with TRBJ2-5, with D possibly being TRBD1 (6 bases). V was trimmed by 3 bases and J by 1 base, leaving 6 bases between them. The CDR3 extends over 13 amino acids. Germline CDR1 is LNHNV and CDR2 is YYDKDF (reference sequence). The CDR3 DNA reads TGTGCCACCAGCAGGGACAGCCAAGAGACCCAGTACTTC. Protein product: CATSRDSQETQYF.

The chain carries TRBV29-1 and TRBJ2-5; D not resolved. With 7 bases removed from V and 5 bases from J, the gap between germline ends came to 11 bases. This CDR3 is built from 11 residues. CDR1 is SQVTM and CDR2 is ANQGSEA in the germline V gene. The CDR3, as DNA: TGCAGCGACCTGCTGGGGGAGACCCAGTACTTC. This gives the protein CSDLLGETQYF.

This clone was detected only a few times. V and J are TRBV15 and TRBJ1-5; 8 nucleotides line up with TRBD1. Trimming at V came to 7 bases and at J to 5 bases, leaving 7 bases not matched to a gene. CDR3 length equals 14 residues. Germline loops: CDR1 LNHNV, CDR2 YYDKDF (reference sequence). In nucleotides, the CDR3 is TGTGCCACCACGGACAGGGCGTTAGATCAGCCCCAGCATTTT. This sequence encodes CATTDRALDQPQHF.

This clone occurred a few times. V usage is TRBV2 and J usage is TRBJ2-2; TRBD2 matches at 12 bases. Losses at the gene ends were 4 bases for V and 4 bases for J; bases not matched to a gene: 7. The CDR3 contains 17 residues. Germline CDR1 reads SNHLY; CDR2 reads FYNNEI. The CDR3 DNA reads as TGTGCCAGCAGTGTAAAGTCTAGCGGGAGGGGCACCGGGGAGCTGTTTTTT. It encodes CASSVKSSGRGTGELFF.

This chain joins TRBV28 and TRBJ2-5; TRBD1 matches at 12 bases. CDR3 length: 19 residues. CDR1 and CDR2 (germline): MDHEN, SYDVKM. With V trimmed by 3 bases and J by 5 bases, 16 bases remained unmatched. The CDR3 region is CASSLNGDRGRQGSETQYF. The CDR3 DNA follows: TGTGCCAGCAGTTTGAACGGGGACAGGGGGCGCCAAGGATCGGAGACCCAGTACTTC. Supplemented by reference TRBV28 and TRBJ2-5, the full variable domain reads DVKVTQSSRYLVKRTGEKVFLECVQDMDHENMFWYRQDPGLGLRLIYFSYDVKMKEKGDIPEGYSVSREKKERFSLILESASTNQTSMYLCASSLNGDRGRQGSETQYFGPGTRLLVL.

This rearrangement joins TRBV5-1 to TRBJ2-7; D might be TRBD1 (6 bases). The V and J ends lost 4 bases and 0 bases respectively, with 14 bases between them. The CDR3 is 15 residues long. From germline, CDR1 is SGHRS and CDR2 YFSETQ. The CDR3 DNA reads TGCGCCAGCAGCCTGCCGAGGGGGAGCTCCTACGAGCAGTACTTC. This codes for CASSLPRGSSYEQYF.

V and J are TRBV7-2 and TRBJ1-2; D is perhaps TRBD1 (5 bases). This CDR3 is 13 amino acids long. Trimming took 5 bases from V and 5 from J, leaving 12 bases between them. Per germline, CDR1 SGHTA and CDR2 FQGNSA. CDR3 protein: CASSLQASYGYTF. The CDR3 bases are TGTGCCAGCAGCCTACAGGCCTCGTATGGCTACACCTTC. Drawing the rest from reference TRBV7-2 and TRBJ1-2, the complete variable domain is GAGVSQSPSNKVTEKGKDVELRCDPISGHTALYWYRQSLGQGLEFLIYFQGNSAPDKSGLPSDRFSAERTGGSVSTLTIQRTQQEDSAVYLCASSLQASYGYTFGSGTRLTVV.

The chain combines TRBV5-1 with TRBJ2-4; D may be TRBD1 (5 bases). V shed 0 bases and J shed 1 base, with 11 bases lying between them. Germline V CDR1 and CDR2: SGHRS, YFSETQ. This CDR3 region has 16 residues. The CDR3 DNA reads TGCGCCAGCAGCTTGGGGGGCGCCGTGGCCAAAAACATTCAGTACTTC. It is translated as CASSLGGAVAKNIQYF.

Only a few counts were recorded for this clone. The V and J genes are TRBV7-2 and TRBJ2-4; D might be TRBD2 (5 bases). The length of the CDR3 is 14 residues. The germline CDR1 and CDR2 sequences are SGHTA and FQGNSA. V was trimmed by 5 bases and J by 8 bases, leaving 16 bases between them. DNA of the CDR3: TGTGCCAGCAGCACCATTATGGGCGGGTACATTCAGTACTTC. Translated: CASSTIMGGYIQYF.

This clone has a handful of counts. Here the CDR3 reads CASSQSTGAGANVLTF. The CDR3 DNA is TGTGCCAGCAGTCAATCAACAGGGGCTGGGGCCAACGTCCTGACTTTC. The chain recombines TRBV27 with TRBJ2-6; TRBD1 agrees at 7 bases. V lost 5 bases and J lost 2; bases outside the gene matches: 6. CDR3 size: 16 residues. From germline, CDR1 is MNHEY and CDR2 SMNVEV (reference sequence).

The chain uses TRBV9 and TRBJ2-5; D remains ambiguous. The V gene's germline CDR1 is SGDLS and CDR2 YYNGEE. Between the trimmed V and J ends, which lost 0 bases and 7 bases, there was a span of 13 bases. This CDR3 region has 14 residues. The CDR3 DNA sequence: TGTGCCAGCAGCGTAGTTAGAGAAATGGGGACCCAGTACTTC. Its translation: CASSVVREMGTQYF.

Worth noting for this clone: Other DNA sequences in the sample encode the same CDR3. The chain combines TRBV7-2 with TRBJ2-2, with D possibly matching TRBD2 (5 bases). The CDR3 spans 16 residues. Germline V gene sequence: CDR1 SGHTA, CDR2 FQGNSA. V dropped 1 base and J dropped 0 bases, with 9 bases sitting between them. In DNA form, the CDR3 reads TGTGCCAGCAGCTTAGTAGCCGGGGCGAACACCGGGGAGCTGTTTTTT. It yields the protein CASSLVAGANTGELFF. Supplemented by reference TRBV7-2 and TRBJ2-2, the full variable domain reads GAGVSQSPSNKVTEKGKDVELRCDPISGHTALYWYRQSLGQGLEFLIYFQGNSAPDKSGLPSDRFSAERTGGSVSTLTIQRTQQEDSAVYLCASSLVAGANTGELFFGEGSRLTVL.

The chain couples TRBV6-5 to TRBJ2-7, with D perhaps matching TRBD2 (6 bases). Germline CDR1 MNHEY, CDR2 SVGAGI. Trimming left V 6 bases short and J 1 base short, with 13 bases between. The CDR3 has 14 amino acids. This CDR3 is CASRGTSPSYEQYF. The CDR3 DNA sequence: TGTGCCAGCAGAGGGACTTCGCCTTCCTACGAGCAGTACTTC.